This T cell receptor beta chain comes out of a study of shared clonotypes between healthy human individuals. Sequencing was performed with immunoSEQ multiplex PCR; in TCRdb, only in-frame clones are kept and a portion is missing. The sample holds about 1.5 million clones; around 98% are singletons and the top ten take about 0.45%. In regard to this clone: The same CDR3 arises from other DNA sequences in this sample as well.

CDR3 length: 13 residues. The V and J ends lost 0 bases and 2 bases respectively, with 5 bases between them. Germline CDR1 is SGHTA and CDR2 is FQGNSA. The J gene is TRBJ2-7, the V gene TRBV7-2; D is ambiguous. The sequenced material came from naive CD4+ T cells sorted from blood. Subset reported: CD45RA+ positively selected. The TCR was taken from a man aged 25 to 45 in good health. CDR3 amino acids: CASSLAGTYEQYF. CDR3 DNA sequence: TGTGCCAGCAGCTTAGCTGGGACCTACGAGCAGTACTTC.